The next 30 T cell receptor beta chains were all read from a single sample in a study of tumor and adjacent non-tumor tissue in lung cancer. RNA was extracted from bulk tissue without any cell sorting. This non-tumor lung sample came from over 3 cm beyond the tumor edge. Three rounds of nested PCR, following a modified ARM-PCR protocol, produced the TCRbeta library. One entry per CDR3 protein, called by TCRdb with MiXCR from the multiplex PCR reads. The sample has some 100,000 distinct CDR3 sequences; roughly two thirds are singletons. Sequenced material: distant non-tumor lung tissue. These receptors all stem from a man younger than 40 with non-small cell lung cancer.

This clonotype was observed many times. This chain connects TRBV4-3 to TRBJ1-1; D may be TRBD1 (6 bases). Germline lookup yields CDR1 LGHNA and CDR2 YSLEER. The CDR3 contains 18 residues. Trimming stripped 1 base from V and 3 bases from J, with 21 bases between. CDR3 amino acids: CASSQGGWGAYSHTEAFF. Written as DNA, the CDR3 is TGCGCCAGCAGCCAAGGGGGGTGGGGGGCCTATAGCCACACTGAAGCTTTCTTT.

A word on this clonotype: This likely comes from a read error, as the CDR3 has no conserved phenylalanine or tryptophan at its end. The V call is TRBV20-1, the J call TRBJ2-7; no clear D. Per germline, CDR1 DFQATT and CDR2 SNEGSKA (reference sequence). This CDR3 is built from 14 residues. Trimming took off 3 bases at V and 7 bases at J, with 19 bases between the two ends. The CDR3 bases are TGCAGTGCTAGGCAGCGAACCTCTCTCTTGGAGCAGTACTAC. It yields the protein CSARQRTSLLEQYY.

Concerning this clonotype itself: The junction differs from germline at one of its ends, possibly a read error. The J gene is TRBJ2-1, the V gene TRBV4-1; the match to TRBD2 covers 10 bases. CDR3 length: 17 residues. The germline V gene encodes CDR1 MGHRA and CDR2 YSYEKL. For the CDR3, the DNA is TGCGCCAGCAGACAGAGTAGCGGGAGGAACTCCTACAATGTGCAGTTCTTC. It translates to CASRQSSGRNSYNVQFF.

On this clonotype: A much larger clone lies one base from this, so it may be a read error. The V call is TRBV20-1, the J call TRBJ2-2; D might be TRBD1 (6 bases). This CDR3 has 16 amino acids. Germline assignment: CDR1 DFQATT and CDR2 SNEGSKA (reference sequence). In nucleotides, the CDR3 is TGCAGTGCTAGACCACTACAGGGCGCGAACACCGGGGAGCTGTCTTTT. Protein: CSARPLQGANTGELSF.

This clonotype was observed a handful of times. Given a much more abundant clone one base away, this may be a read error. CDR3 protein: CANSQDREGMRGYTF. The CDR3 nucleotides read TGCGCCAACAGCCAAGATCGGGAAGGCATGAGAGGCTACACCTTC. V and J are TRBV4-3 and TRBJ1-2; D is uncertain. The CDR3 is 15 amino acids. Germline V gene sequence: CDR1 LGHNA, CDR2 YSLEER.

Details on this clonotype: Mismatch with germline at one junction end may stem from a read error. The chain uses TRBV6-2 or TRBV6-3 and TRBJ2-6, with D maybe TRBD1 (5 bases). Germline V gene data show CDR1 as MNHEY and CDR2 as SVGEGT. CDR3 length: 18 amino acids. The CDR3 sequence: CANSYYGQIRSGANILTF. CDR3 bases: TGTGCCAACAGTTACTACGGACAAATTCGCTCTGGGGCCAACATCCTGACTTTC.

On this clonotype itself: One end of the junction does not line up with germline, which may come from a read error. The chain employs TRBV11-2 and TRBJ2-7; 8 nucleotides line up with TRBD1. The CDR3 extends over 15 amino acids. Per germline, CDR1 SGHAT and CDR2 FQNNGV. The CDR3 reads CTSSPVDRASYEQYF. CDR3 sequence (DNA): TGTACCAGTAGCCCGGTGGACAGGGCCTCCTACGAGCAGTACTTC.

To note about this clonotype: A junction end diverges from the germline sequence, so it may reflect a read error. The chain couples TRBV5-6 to TRBJ1-2; possibly TRBD1 for D (6 bases). The CDR3 spans 13 residues. Germline assignment: CDR1 SGHDT and CDR2 YYEEEE. The CDR3 DNA reads as TGTACCAGCGCCAAAGACAGGCTTACTGGCTACACCTTC. Translation: CTSAKDRLTGYTF.

V gene TRBV5-4 combines with J gene TRBJ2-5, with 8 positions matching TRBD1. Germline assignment: CDR1 SGHNT and CDR2 YYREEE (reference sequence). The CDR3 totals 14 residues. J lost 3 bases, V lost 7 bases, and 8 bases had no gene match. DNA of the CDR3: TGTGCCAGCTGGGGGACAGGACGTGAAGAGACCCAGTACTTC. The encoded protein is CASWGTGREETQYF.

CDR3: CASGVAGVNEQFF. The CDR3, as DNA: TGTGCCAGCGGGGTGGCGGGAGTCAATGAGCAGTTCTTC. J is TRBJ2-1 and V is TRBV11-2; 7 nucleotides match TRBD2. V was clipped by 8 bases and J by 6 bases; unmatched bases: 7. The CDR3 spans 13 residues. Germline V CDR1 and CDR2: SGHAT, FQNNGV.

A word on this clonotype: One end of the junction is discordant with germline, which a read error may explain. CDR3 loop: CAISYFKGASYGYTF. CDR3 coding DNA: TGTGCCATCAGTTACTTCAAGGGGGCCAGCTATGGCTACACCTTC. The rearrangement joins TRBV6-5 to TRBJ1-2; 7 bases are shared with TRBD1. Germline V gene data show CDR1 as MNHEY and CDR2 as SVGAGI. This CDR3 is built from 15 residues.

Comment on this clonotype: A much larger clone sits a single nucleotide away, making a read error possible. This sequence joins TRBV20-1 and TRBJ2-7, with no clear D. Germline values: CDR1 DFQATT, CDR2 SNEGSKA (reference sequence). Trimming cost V 5 bases and J 8 bases, with 13 bases left between them. CDR3 length: 11 amino acids. The chain's CDR3 is CSALDMAQQYF. CDR3 coding DNA: TGCAGTGCTCTCGACATGGCCCAGCAGTACTTC.

V is TRBV6-5 and J is TRBJ2-7; TRBD1 agrees at 8 bases. The length of the CDR3 is 14 residues. Trimming took 6 bases from V and 3 from J; bases not matched to a gene: 7. The germline V gene encodes CDR1 MNHEY and CDR2 SVGAGI. For the CDR3, the DNA is TGTGCCAGCAGGGACAGGGAGCGCAGCTACGAGCAGTACGTC. It translates to CASRDRERSYEQYV.

A remark on this clonotype: Without the conserved terminal phenylalanine or tryptophan, this CDR3 likely stems from a read error. V and J are TRBV29-1 and TRBJ1-2; D possibly corresponds to TRBD1 (6 bases). The length of the CDR3 is 15 residues. Trimming cost V 3 bases and J 11 bases, with 25 bases left between them. Germline CDR1 and CDR2: SQVTM and ANQGSEA. CDR3 residues: CSVDEAGAILGGYTC. CDR3 sequence (DNA): TGCAGCGTTGATGAGGCAGGGGCGATCCTGGGAGGTTACACCTGC.

Concerning this clonotype itself: An end of the junction differs from the germline gene, which may be a read error. The rearrangement joins TRBV20-1 to TRBJ1-2, with D unclear. CDR3 length: 17 amino acids. CDR1 and CDR2 (germline): DFQATT, SNEGSKA (reference sequence). The CDR3 region has the DNA TGCAGTGCTAGAGATGAGGTGCAGCCCAACTCTAATTATGGCTACACCTTC. It encodes CSARDEVQPNSNYGYTF.

The chain employs TRBV6-1 and TRBJ1-5; 7 nucleotides align to TRBD1. The J call is doubtful: the DNA matches TRBJ2-3 better. The CDR3 has 15 amino acids. CDR1 is MNHNS and CDR2 is SASEGT in the germline V gene. Here the CDR3 DNA reads TGTGTAAGCAGTGTCCGCGACAGTTCGGGACAGCCCCAGTATTTT. It encodes CVSSVRDSSGQPQYF.

As concerns this clonotype: Sequence at one end of the junction differs from germline and may be a read error. The chain uses TRBV11-2 and TRBJ2-1, with 9 bases aligning to TRBD2. CDR3 length equals 15 residues. Germline-derived CDR1 and CDR2 are SGHAT and FQNNGV. Here the CDR3 DNA reads TGTACCAGCAGCTTTATTGCGGGAGGGAATAATGGGCACTTCTTC. It yields the protein CTSSFIAGGNNGHFF. The variable domain in full, completed from reference TRBV11-2 and TRBJ2-1, reads EAGVAQSPRYKIIEKRQSVAFWCNPISGHATLYWYQQILGQGPKLLIQFQNNGVVDDSQLPKDRFSAERLKGVDSTLKIQPAKLEDSAVYLCTSSFIAGGNNGHFFGPGTRLTVL.

The J gene is TRBJ2-3, the V gene TRBV5-6; a weak D match, TRBD2 (6 bases). This CDR3 contains 13 residues. Germline V gene data show CDR1 as SGHDT and CDR2 as YYEEEE. V was cut by 1 base and J by 8 bases, with 11 bases left in between. In DNA, the CDR3 is TGTGCCAGCAGCTTGACTGGGGAGGCTACGCAGTATTTT. This sequence encodes CASSLTGEATQYF.

Remarks on this clonotype: The CDR3 end shows no conserved phenylalanine or tryptophan, and so a read error is likely. The rearrangement links TRBV12-3 or TRBV12-4 to TRBJ2-3; TRBD2 is a possible D gene (6 bases). This CDR3 has 16 residues. In DNA, the CDR3 is TGTGCCAGCAGTTACCTACCAGGGAGGTTAACAGATACTCAGTATTAT. Its protein is CASSYLPGRLTDTQYY.

This chain connects TRBV5-4 to TRBJ2-7; D is perhaps TRBD2 (5 bases). The V gene lost 0 bases and the J gene lost 0 bases, with 7 bases spanning the gap. The CDR3 runs 14 residues. CDR1 is SGHNT and CDR2 is YYREEE in the germline V gene (reference sequence). CDR3 coding DNA: TGTGCCAGCAGCTTGGACGGAGGCTCCTACGAGCAGTACTTC. This encodes CASSLDGGSYEQYF.

This clonotype came up once. The chain links TRBV6-2 or TRBV6-3 to TRBJ2-1, with TRBD1 matching over 7 bases. The CDR3 is made up of 16 amino acids. Germline CDR1 is MNHEY and CDR2 is SVGEGT. V lost 3 bases and J lost 7; bases outside the gene matches: 12. For the CDR3, the DNA is TGTGCCAGCAGTTATTCCGACGAGGGGGCGGTAAATGAGCAGTTCTTC. It translates to CASSYSDEGAVNEQFF.

This clonotype was seen ten or more times. The CDR3 DNA is TGTGCCAGCAGCCCGGGACTAGCGGGGGTAAACACCGGGGAGCTGTTTTTT. Translation: CASSPGLAGVNTGELFF. The chain uses TRBV12-3 or TRBV12-4 and TRBJ2-2; 14 positions match TRBD2. The CDR3 consists of 17 residues. Trimming cost V 6 bases and J 2 bases; bases outside gene matches: 5.

As for this clonotype: Since the CDR3 does not end with the conserved phenylalanine or tryptophan, this likely comes from a read error. CDR3 sequence reads: CAISFSKDSRPYNEQFL. DNA for the CDR3: TGTGCCATCAGCTTTTCCAAAGACAGTCGACCCTACAATGAGCAGTTCTTA. The V and J genes are TRBV11-3 and TRBJ2-1; possibly TRBD1 for D (5 bases). The CDR3 is 17 amino acids. The germline gives CDR1 SGHNT, CDR2 YENEEA.

This clonotype showed up just a few times. A much larger clone differs by one base, so this may be a read error. The V and J genes are TRBV20-1 and TRBJ2-3; 7 bases map to TRBD2. Per the germline V gene, CDR1 is DFQATT and CDR2 is SNEGSKA (reference sequence). This CDR3 has 14 amino acids. The CDR3: CGAPPGGRADTQYF. CDR3 DNA sequence: TGCGGTGCCCCCCCTGGAGGGAGGGCAGATACGCAGTATTTT.

The genes are TRBV11-3 and TRBJ2-7; tentatively, D is TRBD2 (5 bases). Per germline, CDR1 SGHNT and CDR2 YENEEA. Trimming pared 4 bases from V and 12 bases from J, leaving 16 bases between. The CDR3 has 12 amino acids. The CDR3 spells CASSSIGYEGYF. The CDR3 bases are TGTGCCAGCAGCTCTATTGGCTACGAGGGGTACTTC.

This clonotype was picked up one time. Lacking the conserved final phenylalanine or tryptophan, this CDR3 likely reflects a read error. The chain carries TRBV20-1 and TRBJ2-2; D tentatively reads TRBD1 or TRBD2 (8 bases each). The CDR3 totals 17 residues. Germline values: CDR1 DFQATT, CDR2 SNEGSKA (reference sequence). The CDR3 here is CSGQGRAGGRTTGELFI. The CDR3, as DNA: TGCAGCGGACAGGGAAGGGCTGGCGGGAGGACTACCGGGGAGCTGTTTATT.

For this clonotype: This may be a read error, as it is one base from a much larger clone. V is TRBV4-1 and J is TRBJ2-1; D gene ambiguous. Trimming took 4 bases from V and 4 from J, leaving 20 bases between them. Germline V gene data show CDR1 as MGHRA and CDR2 as YSYEKL. The CDR3 length is 17 residues. CDR3 sequence (DNA): TGCGCCAGCAGCCCAGATTCCGGCGACGTAATGTACAATGAGCAGTTCTTC. This gives the protein CASSPDSGDVMYNEQFF.

On this clonotype: A much larger clone differs by one base, so this may be a read error. This chain joins TRBV12-3 or TRBV12-4 and TRBJ1-1; D uncertain. The CDR3 length is 14 residues. CDR3 nucleotide sequence: TGTGTCAGCAGTCCCCAGACAACGAACACTGAAGCTTTCTTT. It encodes CVSSPQTTNTEAFF.

At least ten counts were recorded for this clonotype. The V and J genes are TRBV12-3 or TRBV12-4 and TRBJ1-5, with D unclear. Trimming pared 5 bases from V and 0 bases from J, leaving 11 bases between. The CDR3 has 15 amino acids. The CDR3, as DNA: TGTGCCAGCAGTCTTCTATATTATAGCAATCAGCCCCAGCATTTT. This translates into CASSLLYYSNQPQHF.

With respect to this clonotype: At one end the junction does not follow the germline gene, possibly because of a read error. The chain couples TRBV6-5 to TRBJ2-7, with 9 bases identical to TRBD1. This CDR3 region has 14 residues. Germline V gene sequence: CDR1 MNHEY, CDR2 SVGAGI. The CDR3 coding sequence is TGTGCCAACAGTGGAACAGGGGGCTCAGACGAGCAGTGCTTC. Its protein is CANSGTGGSDEQCF.